This paragraph reports one T cell receptor (beta chain). V gave up 10 bases and J gave up 5 bases, with 12 bases separating them. Germline CDR1 MNHEY, CDR2 SVGAGI. The CDR3 is 11 amino acids. The second PCR ran roughly 6 to 11 cycles with a sample-barcoded 5' primer and J-beta primers. All samples yielded 3 million or more CDR3-containing paired-end reads. In TCRdb, the 5' RACE reads were re-called with MiXCR into one record per CDR3 protein. The data hold 550,000 to 750,000 distinct CDR3 sequences, with around a fifth observed a single time. This record belongs to a study of blood T cells in healthy people across ages. On the study more broadly: Every two T cells gave about one barcoded beta molecule via template switching.

The chain uses TRBV6-5 and TRBJ2-7; D is undetermined. The material sequenced was blood. This receptor was taken from a man in his 70s in good health. DNA of the CDR3: TGTGCCACCGCCGGATTCGACGAGCAGTACTTC. This gives the protein CATAGFDEQYF.